Listed here are 3 T cell receptor beta chains from one sample, sequenced in a study of shared clonotypes between healthy human individuals (dated by TCRdb to 2018 to 2021). To prepare the library, the immunoSEQ multiplex PCR assay was applied. The clones in this table, taken by TCRdb from immuneACCESS, are in-frame only. Not every clone is retained; where verified, under half of the shortfall comes from an unresolved V gene, and the cause of the rest is unknown. The table for this sample lists 200,000 to 250,000 clones; 65% of them were counted only once. The ten largest clonotypes hold over 8.5% of the sample. Sequencing was performed on memory CD4+ T cells sorted from blood. The label giving this sample's cell subset or site can be read as: CD45RA-negative fraction. These receptors were obtained from a man in his thirties or forties in good health.

The chain recombines TRBV14 with TRBJ2-1; a possible D gene is TRBD2 (6 bases). V was trimmed by 5 bases and J by 15 bases, leaving 20 bases between them. The CDR3 contains 13 residues. Per the germline V gene, CDR1 is SGHDN and CDR2 is FVKESK. The CDR3 nucleotides are TGTGCCAGCAGCAAGGGACTTCAACTGGTCCCGTTCTTC. Protein product: CASSKGLQLVPFF.

The rearrangement joins TRBV11-3 to TRBJ2-3; TRBD2 matches 10 bases. The CDR3 runs to 15 residues. Germline V gene data show CDR1 as SGHNT and CDR2 as YENEEA. After removal of 5 bases from V and 1 base from J, the junction contained 3 bases not matched to a gene. The CDR3 DNA sequence: TGTGCCAGCAGCCCAGCGGGAGGGGGCACAGATACGCAGTATTTT. Translated, it gives CASSPAGGGTDTQYF.

This clone was detected only a few times. Other nucleotide sequences in the sample specify the same CDR3. The chain joins TRBV7-2 to TRBJ1-2; D not resolved. The CDR3 sequence is 13 residues long. V lost 1 base and J lost 8, with 11 bases in between. CDR1 SGHTA and CDR2 FQGNSA come from the germline V gene. CDR3 nucleotides: TGTGCCAGCAGCTTAGGTGCTGGTAGAGGCTACACCTTC. The encoded protein is CASSLGAGRGYTF. Variable domain in full (rest from reference TRBV7-2 and TRBJ1-2): GAGVSQSPSNKVTEKGKDVELRCDPISGHTALYWYRQSLGQGLEFLIYFQGNSAPDKSGLPSDRFSAERTGGSVSTLTIQRTQQEDSAVYLCASSLGAGRGYTFGSGTRLTVV.